The rows below give T cell receptor beta chains drawn from one sample of a study of T cell repertoires in cytomegalovirus infection. TCRdb passed the reads through MiXCR, listing each CDR3 protein once. The sample consists of approximately 76,000 distinct CDR3 sequences, 3.7% of them appearing once. The sample was PBMCs. The receptors here all came from a human donor in good health (CMV status not recorded). Some clones in this sample may be carry-over from other donors' samples. CDR3s include the opening cysteine and the closing phenylalanine or tryptophan. The order of the fields is D gene, V gene, clone size, J gene, CDR3 protein, CDR3 DNA. D genes are given only for firm matches. For some rows the clone size is stated as once, few or many, or as a class when expanded; others skip it.

>NA|TRBV10-3|many|TRBJ2-7
CAISERERNEQYF
TGTGCCATCAGTGAGAGGGAACGGAACGAGCAGTACTTC
>NA|TRBV2|once|TRBJ2-5
CASSEPDNQETQYF
TGTGCCAGCAGTGAGCCGGACAACCAAGAGACCCAGTACTTC
>NA|TRBV20-1|many|TRBJ1-5
CSARDRQGRQHF
TGCAGTGCTAGAGATCGGCAGGGTCGCCAGCATTTT
>NA|TRBV7-6|many|TRBJ1-4
CASSSPLASGGEEEKLFF
TGTGCCAGCAGCTCTCCCTTGGCTTCCGGGGGCGAGGAGGAAAAACTGTTTTTT
>TRBD1|TRBV5-4|many|TRBJ1-1
CASRFGTGRAGTEAFF
TGTGCCAGCAGGTTCGGGACAGGGAGGGCCGGTACTGAAGCTTTCTTT
>NA|TRBV2|many|TRBJ1-4
CASSEEGGGIEKLFF
TGTGCCAGCAGTGAAGAGGGAGGGGGAATAGAAAAACTGTTTTTT
>TRBD1|TRBV5-1|many|TRBJ1-1
CASSTQGSEAFF
TGCGCCAGCAGCACACAGGGGTCTGAAGCTTTCTTT
>NA|TRBV7-9|NA|TRBJ2-7
CSSSLDYEQYF
TGTTCCAGCAGCCTAGACTACGAGCAGTACTTC
>NA|TRBV12-3/TRBV12-4|many|TRBJ2-7
CASSLMGNSYEQYF
TGTGCCAGCAGTTTAATGGGGAACTCCTACGAGCAGTACTTC
>TRBD1|TRBV7-9|many|TRBJ2-7
CASSPPFGTESSYEQYF
TGTGCCAGCAGCCCCCCGTTCGGGACAGAAAGTTCCTACGAGCAGTACTTC
>NA|TRBV6-2/TRBV6-3|many|TRBJ2-1
CASSYTYNEQFF
TGTGCCAGCAGTTACACATACAATGAGCAGTTCTTC
>TRBD1|TRBV27|many|TRBJ2-2
CASSFGTGVHGELFF
TGTGCCAGCAGTTTTGGGACAGGGGTGCACGGGGAGCTGTTTTTT
>TRBD2|TRBV28|many|TRBJ2-5
CASSPRRTSGGRETQYF
TGTGCCAGCAGTCCAAGACGGACTAGCGGGGGCCGGGAGACCCAGTACTTC
>NA|TRBV7-2|many|TRBJ2-7
CASSPQQSLHSYEQYF
TGTGCCAGCAGCCCCCAACAGTCCCTTCACTCCTACGAGCAGTACTTC
>TRBD1|TRBV10-3|many|TRBJ1-3
CAIGRTGELGNTIYF
TGTGCCATCGGACGGACAGGGGAACTGGGAAACACCATATATTTT
>TRBD2|TRBV7-2|many|TRBJ2-5
CASNRRGGGETQYF
TGTGCCAGCAACCGGCGGGGGGGCGGGGAGACCCAGTACTTC
>TRBD1|TRBV20-1|many|TRBJ2-7
CSATKPTGKFYEQYF
TGCAGTGCTACAAAACCGACAGGGAAGTTCTACGAGCAGTACTTC
>TRBD2|TRBV7-2|many|TRBJ2-5
CASSLGDYRSQYF
TGTGCCAGCAGCTTAGGGGACTATCGCAGTCAGTACTTC
>TRBD1|TRBV5-1|many|TRBJ1-5
CASSSGQGNQPQHF
TGCGCCAGCAGCTCCGGACAGGGCAATCAGCCCCAGCATTTT
>NA|TRBV5-6|many|TRBJ2-7
CASSLEDSYEQYF
TGTGCCAGCAGCTTGGAGGACTCCTACGAGCAGTACTTC
>NA|TRBV15|many|TRBJ1-1
CATSATLGRERNTEAFF
TGTGCCACCAGCGCGACCCTGGGCAGGGAGAGAAACACTGAAGCTTTCTTT
>TRBD1|TRBV15|many|TRBJ1-2
CATSRDRTGTGAEGYTF
TGTGCCACCAGCAGAGATCGTACAGGCACAGGGGCGGAAGGCTACACCTTC
>TRBD1|TRBV19|many|TRBJ1-2
CASSMARDRVTQLRYGYTF
TGTGCCAGTAGTATGGCCCGGGACAGGGTGACACAACTACGCTATGGCTACACCTTC
>NA|TRBV30|many|TRBJ1-3
CAWSTSGNTIYF
TGTGCCTGGTCCACCTCTGGAAACACCATATATTTT
>NA|TRBV7-9|many|TRBJ2-1
CASSLAGKDNEQFF
TGTGCCAGCAGCTTAGCGGGGAAAGACAATGAGCAGTTCTTC
>NA|TRBV20-1|many|TRBJ1-1
CRATAQIPEAFF
TGCAGAGCGACAGCCCAGATCCCCGAAGCTTTCTTT
>NA|TRBV7-2|many|TRBJ2-7
CASSSTRFYEQYF
TGTGCCAGCAGCAGCACGCGGTTCTACGAGCAGTACTTC
>NA|TRBV28|many|TRBJ2-3
CASSSSGDLGDTQYF
TGTGCCAGCAGCTCCAGTGGGGACCTGGGGGATACGCAGTATTTT
>NA|TRBV6-2/TRBV6-3|many|TRBJ2-5
CASSQYRQSQIQETQYF
TGTGCCAGCAGTCAATATAGACAGTCACAGATTCAAGAGACCCAGTACTTC
>NA|TRBV30|many|TRBJ1-1
CAWSASPINTEAFF
TGTGCCTGGAGTGCCTCCCCCATAAACACTGAAGCTTTCTTT
>NA|TRBV11-2|many|TRBJ1-1
CASSHKGKGTEAFF
TGTGCCAGCAGCCATAAGGGTAAGGGAACTGAAGCTTTCTTT
>TRBD1|TRBV7-2|medium-sized|TRBJ1-5
CASSLGQGAGNQPQHF
TGTGCCAGCAGCCTCGGACAGGGGGCAGGGAATCAGCCCCAGCATTTT
>NA|TRBV11-3|many|TRBJ2-3
CASSLTGGTDTQYF
TGTGCCAGCAGTCTGACAGGCGGCACAGATACGCAGTATTTT
>TRBD1|TRBV7-8|many|TRBJ1-1
CASSLNRGWDTEAFF
TGTGCCAGCAGCTTAAACAGGGGATGGGACACTGAAGCTTTCTTT
>NA|TRBV5-6|many|TRBJ2-7
CASSLDLPGEQYF
TGTGCCAGCAGCTTGGACCTCCCGGGGGAGCAGTACTTC
>TRBD2|TRBV20-1|many|TRBJ2-1
CSAREGIGGAYNEQFF
TGCAGTGCTAGAGAGGGAATCGGGGGGGCCTACAATGAGCAGTTCTTC
>NA|TRBV3-1|many|TRBJ1-1
CASSLRGTEAFF
TGTGCCAGCAGCCTACGGGGGACTGAAGCTTTCTTT
>NA|TRBV2|many|TRBJ1-4
CASSPGTRGEKLFF
TGTGCCAGCAGTCCCGGAACAAGGGGGGAAAAACTGTTTTTT
>NA|TRBV29-1|many|TRBJ1-5
CSVEEGSNQPQHF
TGCAGCGTTGAAGAAGGTAGCAATCAGCCCCAGCATTTT
>TRBD1|TRBV3-1|many|TRBJ1-4
CATRDRQNEKLFF
TGTGCCACCCGGGACAGACAAAATGAAAAACTGTTTTTT
>NA|TRBV7-6|many|TRBJ1-1
CASSLGTHTEAFF
TGTGCCAGCAGCCTGGGGACACACACTGAAGCTTTCTTT
>NA|TRBV3-1|many|TRBJ1-5
CASSQADLQPQHF
TGTGCCAGCAGCCAAGCGGACCTTCAGCCCCAGCATTTT
>NA|TRBV20-1|many|TRBJ2-7
CSARFRQEYEQYF
TGCAGTGCTAGATTTCGGCAAGAATACGAGCAGTACTTC